These T cell receptor beta chains were read from a single sample in a study of cytomegalovirus exposure and HLA in healthy donors. Profiled with immunoSEQ multiplex PCR; TCRdb holds only in-frame clones, not every one. The sample shows roughly 160,000 clones, over 75% of them seen only once. The sample comprised PBMCs. The receptors were sampled from a woman between 25 and 40 years old in good health and CMV-seronegative. The CDR3 runs from the conserved cysteine through the conserved F or W.

J | V | CDR3
TRBJ1-1 | TRBV6-5 | CASSFWPRAFF
TRBJ2-7 | TRBV4-2 | CASSYLADDYEQYF
TRBJ1-2 | TRBV30 | CAWNQNYGYTF
TRBJ1-1 | TRBV28 | CASSPPGGQNTEAFF
TRBJ1-2 | TRBV5-1 | CASSGRTGGLMGYTF
TRBJ2-1 | TRBV2 | CASRPGLAGTYNEQFF
TRBJ1-3 | TRBV29-1 | CSVNGISGNTIYF
TRBJ2-5 | TRBV25-1 | CASSDAGSHTFGTQYF
TRBJ2-3 | TRBV20-1 | CSAAGTDTQYF
TRBJ1-2 | TRBV7-9 | CAVLGQNNYGYTF
TRBJ2-3 | TRBV7-9 | CASSSGQGDTDTQYF
TRBJ2-1 | TRBV15 | CATSSPHIQREGLRNEQFF
TRBJ2-7 | TRBV6-1 | CASGDSIPYEQYF
TRBJ1-4 | TRBV6-5 | CASSYSRVVEKLFF
TRBJ1-2 | TRBV5-1 | CASSYGTGANYGYTF
TRBJ1-2 | TRBV5-1 | CASRGSEGGYTF
TRBJ2-7 | TRBV5-1 | CASSLILGQTRTDYEQYF
TRBJ2-2 | TRBV5-1 | CASSRASSEAGELFF
TRBJ2-7 | TRBV6-5 | CASSYGGTYEQYF
TRBJ2-5 | TRBV7-2 | CASSRDRAQETQYF
TRBJ2-3 | TRBV7-3 | CASSFSGGTDTQYF
TRBJ2-5 | TRBV30 | CAWSIRRTEEQYF
TRBJ1-2 | TRBV7-9 | CASSLVTDYGYTF
TRBJ1-2 | TRBV7-9 | CSSSSPGYGYTF
TRBJ1-2 | TRBV10-3 | CAITPPGADGGYTF
TRBJ2-7 | TRBV25-1 | CASSDWTSDDEQYF
TRBJ1-1 | TRBV6-6 | CASSYKGGNTEAFF
TRBJ1-1 | TRBV29-1 | CSVSTGGSNTEAFF
TRBJ2-7 | TRBV29-1 | CSVGELRDTYEQYF
TRBJ2-5 | TRBV4-1 | CASSQTDSQETQYF
TRBJ1-1 | TRBV5-5 | CASSLEVPRTGRGGTEAFF
TRBJ1-5 | TRBV5-6 | CASSRGGNIPRQGGQPQHF
TRBJ2-5 | TRBV7-6 | CASSKRLAGGQETQYF
TRBJ2-7 | TRBV5-5 | CASSLAGQGTYEQYF
TRBJ1-1 | TRBV6-5 | CASSYSGVGYTEAFF
TRBJ1-1 | TRBV5-8 | CASSSPGQGNTEAFF
TRBJ2-7 | TRBV19 | CASSTGLAGPFGDEQYF
TRBJ1-6 | TRBV7-9 | CSSSFIPGQGNSPLHF
TRBJ1-1 | TRBV2 | CASTITRAASVAFF
TRBJ1-1 | TRBV7-7 | CASSLRQGKMNTEAFF
TRBJ1-2 | TRBV6-1 | CASTEGLRGYGYTF
TRBJ1-5 | TRBV30 | CAWSGRENQPQHF
TRBJ2-7 | TRBV4-2 | CASSQFFRREGINEQYF
TRBJ1-4 | TRBV11-2 | CASSPIRFNEKLFF
TRBJ2-7 | TRBV27 | CASSFRQGTPLPISF
TRBJ2-3 | TRBV7-3 | CASSFISGSADTQYF
TRBJ2-5 | TRBV28 | CASSIQGPQETQYF
TRBJ1-5 | TRBV10-3 | CAISEGQGGQPQHF
TRBJ2-3 | TRBV4-3 | CASSQGTSGRPDTQYF
TRBJ1-6 | TRBV7-2 | CASSVSGFNSPLHF
TRBJ1-2 | TRBV6-6 | CASSYSEGYTF
TRBJ1-6 | TRBV5-1 | CASSGGGTNSPLHF
TRBJ1-1 | TRBV29-1 | CSVARTGGANTEAFF
TRBJ1-4 | TRBV9 | CASSAGQGGEKLFF
TRBJ2-7 | TRBV5-4 | CASSSQGNEQYF
TRBJ2-7 | TRBV13 | CASSLSASGGPFGSYEQYF